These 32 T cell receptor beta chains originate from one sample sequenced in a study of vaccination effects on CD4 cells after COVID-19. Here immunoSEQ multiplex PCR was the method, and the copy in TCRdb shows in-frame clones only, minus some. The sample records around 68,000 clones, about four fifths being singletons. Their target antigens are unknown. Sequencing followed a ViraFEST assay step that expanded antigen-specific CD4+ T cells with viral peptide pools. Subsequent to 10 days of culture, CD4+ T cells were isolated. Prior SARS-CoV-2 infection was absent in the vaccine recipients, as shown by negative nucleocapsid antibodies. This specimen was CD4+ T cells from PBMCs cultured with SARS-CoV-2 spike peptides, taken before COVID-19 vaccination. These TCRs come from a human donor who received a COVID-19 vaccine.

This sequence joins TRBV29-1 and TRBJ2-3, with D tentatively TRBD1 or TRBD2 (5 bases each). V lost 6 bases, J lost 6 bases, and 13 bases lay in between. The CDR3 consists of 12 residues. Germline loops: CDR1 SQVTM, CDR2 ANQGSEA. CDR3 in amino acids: CSVGTQRDTQYF. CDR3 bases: TGCAGCGTGGGGACCCAACGGGATACGCAGTATTTT.

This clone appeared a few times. The CDR3 sequence is CATSRDPNNSPLHF. The CDR3 DNA follows: TGTGCCACCAGCAGAGACCCGAATAATTCACCCCTCCACTTT. The chain employs TRBV15 and TRBJ1-6; D ambiguous. V lost 0 bases and J lost 5, with 5 bases in between. CDR1 LNHNV and CDR2 YYDKDF come from the germline V gene (reference sequence). CDR3 length: 14 residues.

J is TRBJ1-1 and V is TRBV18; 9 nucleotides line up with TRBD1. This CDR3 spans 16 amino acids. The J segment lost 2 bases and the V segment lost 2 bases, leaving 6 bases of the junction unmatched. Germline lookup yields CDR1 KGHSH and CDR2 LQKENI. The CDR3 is CASSPVSGQGNTEAFF. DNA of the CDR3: TGTGCCAGCTCACCAGTCTCGGGACAGGGTAACACTGAAGCTTTCTTT.

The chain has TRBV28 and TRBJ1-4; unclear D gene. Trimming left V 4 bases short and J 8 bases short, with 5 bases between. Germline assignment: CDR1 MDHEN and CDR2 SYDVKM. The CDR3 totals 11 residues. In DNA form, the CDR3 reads TGTGCCAGCAGTTCGACCGAAAAACTGTTTTTT. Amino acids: CASSSTEKLFF.

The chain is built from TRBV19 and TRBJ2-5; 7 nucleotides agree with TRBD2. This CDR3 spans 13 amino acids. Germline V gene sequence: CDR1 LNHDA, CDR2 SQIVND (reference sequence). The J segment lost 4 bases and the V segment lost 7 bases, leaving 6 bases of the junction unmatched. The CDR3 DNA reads TGTGCCAGTATGCAGCGGGGAGCAGAGACCCAGTACTTC. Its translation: CASMQRGAETQYF.

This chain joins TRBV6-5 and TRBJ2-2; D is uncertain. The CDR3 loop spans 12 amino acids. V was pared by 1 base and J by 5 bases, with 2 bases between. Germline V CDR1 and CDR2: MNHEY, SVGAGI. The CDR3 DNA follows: TGTGCCAGCAGTTACTTAACCGGGGAGCTGTTTTTT. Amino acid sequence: CASSYLTGELFF.

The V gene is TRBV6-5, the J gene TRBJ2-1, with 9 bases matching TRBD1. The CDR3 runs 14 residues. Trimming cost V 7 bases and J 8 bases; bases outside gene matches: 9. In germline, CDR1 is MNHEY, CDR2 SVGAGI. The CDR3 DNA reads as TGTGCCAGCATACTTGGACAGGGGTTCGATGAGCAGTTCTTC. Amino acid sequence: CASILGQGFDEQFF.

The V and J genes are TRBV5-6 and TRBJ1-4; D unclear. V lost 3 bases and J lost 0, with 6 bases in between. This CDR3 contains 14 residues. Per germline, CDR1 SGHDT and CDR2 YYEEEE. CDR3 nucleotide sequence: TGTGCCAGCAGCTACACCTCAACTAATGAAAAACTGTTTTTT. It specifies CASSYTSTNEKLFF.

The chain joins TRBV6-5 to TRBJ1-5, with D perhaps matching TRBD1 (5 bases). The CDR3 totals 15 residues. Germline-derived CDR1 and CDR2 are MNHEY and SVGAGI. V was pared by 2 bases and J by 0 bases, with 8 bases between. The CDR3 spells CASSYGQGSNQPQHF. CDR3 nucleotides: TGTGCCAGCAGTTACGGGCAGGGTAGCAATCAGCCCCAGCATTTT.

This chain's CDR3 is CASTSMGTRETEAFF. For the CDR3, the DNA is TGTGCCAGCACGAGCATGGGGACGCGAGAGACTGAAGCTTTCTTT. This sequence joins TRBV3-1 (or the pseudogene TRBV3-2) and TRBJ1-1; TRBD1 might be the D (5 bases). V was trimmed by 7 bases and J by 5 bases, leaving 20 bases between them. The germline V gene has CDR1 LGHDT and CDR2 YNNKEL (reference sequence). The CDR3 sequence is 15 residues long.

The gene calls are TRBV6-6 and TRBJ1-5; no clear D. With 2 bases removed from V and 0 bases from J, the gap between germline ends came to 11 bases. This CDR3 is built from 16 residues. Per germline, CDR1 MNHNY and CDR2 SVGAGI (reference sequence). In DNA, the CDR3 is TGTGCCAGCAGTTACCGGGCGGGTTATAGCAATCAGCCCCAGCATTTT. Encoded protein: CASSYRAGYSNQPQHF.

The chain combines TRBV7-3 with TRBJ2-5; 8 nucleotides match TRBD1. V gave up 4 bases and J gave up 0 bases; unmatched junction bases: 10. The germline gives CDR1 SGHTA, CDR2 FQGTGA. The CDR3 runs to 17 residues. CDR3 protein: CASSSRTGRIHQETQYF. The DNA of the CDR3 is TGTGCCAGCAGCTCTAGGACAGGGAGGATCCACCAAGAGACCCAGTACTTC.

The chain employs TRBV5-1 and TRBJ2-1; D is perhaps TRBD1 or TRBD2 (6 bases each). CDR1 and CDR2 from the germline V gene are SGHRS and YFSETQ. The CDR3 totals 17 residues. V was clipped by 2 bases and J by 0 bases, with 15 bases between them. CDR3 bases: TGCGCCAGCAGCTTCAATAGGGGGGTGAGCTCCTACAATGAGCAGTTCTTC. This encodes CASSFNRGVSSYNEQFF.

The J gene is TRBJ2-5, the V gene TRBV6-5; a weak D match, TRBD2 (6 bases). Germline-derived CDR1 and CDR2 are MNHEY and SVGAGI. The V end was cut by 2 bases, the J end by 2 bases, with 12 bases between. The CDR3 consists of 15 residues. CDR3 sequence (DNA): TGTGCCAGCAGTTACCGGGGAGGAGGGCAAGAGACCCAGTACTTC. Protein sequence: CASSYRGGGQETQYF.

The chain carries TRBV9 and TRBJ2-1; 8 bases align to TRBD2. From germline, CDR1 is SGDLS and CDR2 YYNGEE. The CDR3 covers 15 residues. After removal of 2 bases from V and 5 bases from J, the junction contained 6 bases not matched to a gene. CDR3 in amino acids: CASSVRLASNNEQFF. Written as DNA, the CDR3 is TGTGCCAGCAGCGTCCGACTAGCGAGCAACAATGAGCAGTTCTTC.

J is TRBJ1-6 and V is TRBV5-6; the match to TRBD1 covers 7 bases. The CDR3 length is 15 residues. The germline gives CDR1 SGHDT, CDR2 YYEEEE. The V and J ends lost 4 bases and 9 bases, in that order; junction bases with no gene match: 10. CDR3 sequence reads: CASSGRQGVFSPLHF. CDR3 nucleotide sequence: TGTGCCAGCAGCGGGAGACAGGGAGTCTTTTCACCCCTCCACTTT.

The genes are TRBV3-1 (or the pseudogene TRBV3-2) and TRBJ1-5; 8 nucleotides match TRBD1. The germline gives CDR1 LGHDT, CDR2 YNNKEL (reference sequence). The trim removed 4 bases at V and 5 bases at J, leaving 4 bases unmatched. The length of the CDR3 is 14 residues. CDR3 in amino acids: CASSLNRGDQPQHF. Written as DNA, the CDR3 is TGTGCCAGCAGCCTAAACAGGGGGGATCAGCCCCAGCATTTT.

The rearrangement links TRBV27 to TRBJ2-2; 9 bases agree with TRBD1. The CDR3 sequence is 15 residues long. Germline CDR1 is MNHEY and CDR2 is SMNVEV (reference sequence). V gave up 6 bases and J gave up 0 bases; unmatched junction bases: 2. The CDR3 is CASRTGGANTGELFF. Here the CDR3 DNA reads TGTGCCAGCAGGACAGGGGGTGCGAACACCGGGGAGCTGTTTTTT.

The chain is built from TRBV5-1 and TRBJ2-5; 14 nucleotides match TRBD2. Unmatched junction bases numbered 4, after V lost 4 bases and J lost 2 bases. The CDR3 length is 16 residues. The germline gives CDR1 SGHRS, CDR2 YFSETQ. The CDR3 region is CASSRTSGGTQETQYF. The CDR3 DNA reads TGCGCCAGCAGCCGGACTAGCGGGGGGACTCAAGAGACCCAGTACTTC. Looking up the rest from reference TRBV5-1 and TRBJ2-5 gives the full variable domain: KAGVTQTPRYLIKTRGQQVTLSCSPISGHRSVSWYQQTPGQGLQFLFEYFSETQRNKGNFPGRFSGRQFSNSRSEMNVSTLELGDSALYLCASSRTSGGTQETQYFGPGTRLLVL.

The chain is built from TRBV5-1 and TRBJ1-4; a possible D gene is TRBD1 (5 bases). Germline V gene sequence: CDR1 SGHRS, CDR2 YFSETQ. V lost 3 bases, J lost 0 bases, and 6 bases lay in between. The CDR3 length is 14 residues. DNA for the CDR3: TGCGCCAGCAGCTCGGGGGCAACTAATGAAAAACTGTTTTTT. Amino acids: CASSSGATNEKLFF.

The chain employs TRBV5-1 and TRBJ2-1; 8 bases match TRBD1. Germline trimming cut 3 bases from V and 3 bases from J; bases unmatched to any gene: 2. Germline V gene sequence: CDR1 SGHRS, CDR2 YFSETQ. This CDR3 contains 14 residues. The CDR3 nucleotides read TGCGCCAGCAGCTCACAGGGGGACTACAATGAGCAGTTCTTC. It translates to CASSSQGDYNEQFF.

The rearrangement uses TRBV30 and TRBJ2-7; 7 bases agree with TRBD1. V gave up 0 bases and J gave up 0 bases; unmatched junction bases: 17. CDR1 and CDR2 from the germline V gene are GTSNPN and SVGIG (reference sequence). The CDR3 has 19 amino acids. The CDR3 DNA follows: TGTGCCTGGAGTGTTTCTGGGACAGCCGAGTCTGGGAGCTCCTACGAGCAGTACGTC. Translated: CAWSVSGTAESGSSYEQYV.

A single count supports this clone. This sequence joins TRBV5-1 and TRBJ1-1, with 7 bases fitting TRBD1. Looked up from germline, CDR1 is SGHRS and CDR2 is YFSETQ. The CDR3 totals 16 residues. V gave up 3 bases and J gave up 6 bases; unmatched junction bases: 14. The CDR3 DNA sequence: TGCGCCAGCAGCTATGGACAGGACGACATGAGCTCTGAAGCTTTCTTT. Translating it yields CASSYGQDDMSSEAFF.

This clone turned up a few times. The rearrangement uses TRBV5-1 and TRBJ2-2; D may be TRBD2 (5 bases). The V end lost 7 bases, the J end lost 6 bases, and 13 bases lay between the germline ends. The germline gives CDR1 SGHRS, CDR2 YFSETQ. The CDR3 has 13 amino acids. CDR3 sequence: CASGRGYSGELFF. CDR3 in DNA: TGCGCCAGCGGTAGAGGGTACTCCGGGGAGCTGTTTTTT.

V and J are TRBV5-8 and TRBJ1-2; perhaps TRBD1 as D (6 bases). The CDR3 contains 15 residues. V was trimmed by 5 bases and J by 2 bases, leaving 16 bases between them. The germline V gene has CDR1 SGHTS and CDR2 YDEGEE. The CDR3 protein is CASRSFDRTNYGYTF. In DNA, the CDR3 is TGTGCCAGCAGAAGCTTTGACAGGACCAACTATGGCTACACCTTC.

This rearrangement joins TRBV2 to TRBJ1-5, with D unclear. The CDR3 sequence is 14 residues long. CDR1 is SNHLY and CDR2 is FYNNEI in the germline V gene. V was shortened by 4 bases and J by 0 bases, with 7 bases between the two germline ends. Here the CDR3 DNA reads TGTGCCAGCAGTGTGGCCACTAGCAATCAGCCCCAGCATTTT. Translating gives CASSVATSNQPQHF.

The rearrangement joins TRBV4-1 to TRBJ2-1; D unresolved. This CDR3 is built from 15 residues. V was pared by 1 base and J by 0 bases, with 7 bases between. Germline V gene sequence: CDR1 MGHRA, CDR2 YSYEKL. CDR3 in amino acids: CASSQALASYNEQFF. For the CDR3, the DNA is TGCGCCAGCAGCCAAGCATTGGCCTCCTACAATGAGCAGTTCTTC.

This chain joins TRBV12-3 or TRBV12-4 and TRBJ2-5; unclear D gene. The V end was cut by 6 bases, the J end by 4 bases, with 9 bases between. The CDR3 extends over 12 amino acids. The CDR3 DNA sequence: TGTGCCAGCAGATCAGTCGGAGAGACCCAGTACTTC. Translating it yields CASRSVGETQYF.

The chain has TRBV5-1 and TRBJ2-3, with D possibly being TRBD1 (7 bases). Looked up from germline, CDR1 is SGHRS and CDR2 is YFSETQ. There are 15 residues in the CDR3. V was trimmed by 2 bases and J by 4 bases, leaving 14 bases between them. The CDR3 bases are TGCGCCAGCAGCTTTTCAGGGGGGTCCTCAGATACGCAGTATTTT. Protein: CASSFSGGSSDTQYF.

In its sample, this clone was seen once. The DNA for the CDR3 is TGTGCCAGCAGCTTACAGAAGGGGGCGAATCAGCCCCAGCATTTT. It is translated as CASSLQKGANQPQHF. This chain joins TRBV7-2 and TRBJ1-5; the match to TRBD1 covers 7 bases. Losses at the gene ends were 2 bases for V and 4 bases for J; bases not matched to a gene: 5. This CDR3 has 15 residues. Germline-derived CDR1 and CDR2 are SGHTA and FQGNSA.

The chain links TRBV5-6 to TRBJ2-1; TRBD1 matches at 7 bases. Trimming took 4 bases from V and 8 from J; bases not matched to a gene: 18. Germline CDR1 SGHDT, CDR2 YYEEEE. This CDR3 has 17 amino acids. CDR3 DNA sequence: TGTGCCAGCAGCGCCCTCGGGGACAGTTTTTCTCTCGATGAGCAGTTCTTC. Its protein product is CASSALGDSFSLDEQFF.

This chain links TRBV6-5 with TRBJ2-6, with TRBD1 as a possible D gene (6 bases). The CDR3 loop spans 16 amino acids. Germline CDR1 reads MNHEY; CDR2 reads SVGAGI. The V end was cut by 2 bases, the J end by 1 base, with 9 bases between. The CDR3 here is CASSYLQGSGANVLTF. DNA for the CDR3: TGTGCCAGCAGTTACCTACAGGGTTCTGGGGCCAACGTCCTGACTTTC.